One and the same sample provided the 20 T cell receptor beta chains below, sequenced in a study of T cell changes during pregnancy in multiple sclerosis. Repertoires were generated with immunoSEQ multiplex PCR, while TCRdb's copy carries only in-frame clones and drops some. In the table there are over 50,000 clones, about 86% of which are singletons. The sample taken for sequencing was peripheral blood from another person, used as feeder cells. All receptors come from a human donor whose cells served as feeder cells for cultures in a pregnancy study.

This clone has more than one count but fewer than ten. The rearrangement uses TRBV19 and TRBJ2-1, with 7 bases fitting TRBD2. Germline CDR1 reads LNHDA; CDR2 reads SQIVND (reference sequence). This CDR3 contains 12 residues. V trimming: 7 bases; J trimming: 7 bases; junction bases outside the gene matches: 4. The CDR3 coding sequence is TGTGCCAGTACGGGGGGATGGAATGAGCAGTTCTTC. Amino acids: CASTGGWNEQFF.

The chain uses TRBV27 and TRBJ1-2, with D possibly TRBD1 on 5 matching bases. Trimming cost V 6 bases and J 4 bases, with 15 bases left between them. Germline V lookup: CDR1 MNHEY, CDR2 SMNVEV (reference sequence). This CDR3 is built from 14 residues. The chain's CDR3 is CASRVGGSLYGYTF. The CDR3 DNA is TGTGCCAGCAGAGTCGGGGGATCCCTCTATGGCTACACCTTC.

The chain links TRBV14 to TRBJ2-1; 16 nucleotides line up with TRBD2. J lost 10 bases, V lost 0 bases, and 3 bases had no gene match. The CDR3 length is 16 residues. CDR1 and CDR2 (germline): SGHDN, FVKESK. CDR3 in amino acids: CASSQDLGLAGGEQFF. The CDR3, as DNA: TGTGCCAGCAGCCAAGATCTGGGACTAGCGGGAGGGGAGCAGTTCTTC.

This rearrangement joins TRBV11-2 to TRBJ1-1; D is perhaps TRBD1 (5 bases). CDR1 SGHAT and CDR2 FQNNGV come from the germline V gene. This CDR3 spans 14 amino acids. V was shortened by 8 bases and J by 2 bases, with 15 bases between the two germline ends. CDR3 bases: TGTGCCAGCCTCCCTTCAGGGAGCAACACTGAAGCTTTCTTT. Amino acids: CASLPSGSNTEAFF.

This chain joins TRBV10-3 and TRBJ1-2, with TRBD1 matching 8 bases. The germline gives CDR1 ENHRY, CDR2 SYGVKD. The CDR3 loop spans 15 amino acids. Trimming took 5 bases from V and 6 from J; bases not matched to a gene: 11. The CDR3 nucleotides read TGTGCCATCAGTACAAGAGGACAGGGTGGACATGGCTACACCTTC. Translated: CAISTRGQGGHGYTF.

The CDR3 nucleotides read TGTGCCAGCAGCTTAGGTTGGGGGGGAAACGGTGAGCAGTTCTTC. This codes for CASSLGWGGNGEQFF. The chain uses TRBV7-3 and TRBJ2-1; the match to TRBD2 covers 7 bases. The CDR3 runs to 15 residues. Germline V CDR1 and CDR2: SGHTA, FQGTGA. J was trimmed by 9 bases and V by 2 bases; bases with no gene match: 10.

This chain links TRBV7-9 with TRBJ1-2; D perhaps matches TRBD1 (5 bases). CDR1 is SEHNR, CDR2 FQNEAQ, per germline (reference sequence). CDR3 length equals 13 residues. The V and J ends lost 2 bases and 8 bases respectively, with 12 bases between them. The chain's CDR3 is CASSLPDTFGYTF. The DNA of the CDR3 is TGTGCCAGCAGCTTACCGGACACCTTCGGCTACACCTTC.

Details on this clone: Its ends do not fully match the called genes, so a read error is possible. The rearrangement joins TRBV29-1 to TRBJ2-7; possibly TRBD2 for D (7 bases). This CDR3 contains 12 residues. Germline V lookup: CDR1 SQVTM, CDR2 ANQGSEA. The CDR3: CSVEGGDYEQYF. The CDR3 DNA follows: TGCAGCGTAGAAGGGGGGGACTACGAGCAGTACTTC.

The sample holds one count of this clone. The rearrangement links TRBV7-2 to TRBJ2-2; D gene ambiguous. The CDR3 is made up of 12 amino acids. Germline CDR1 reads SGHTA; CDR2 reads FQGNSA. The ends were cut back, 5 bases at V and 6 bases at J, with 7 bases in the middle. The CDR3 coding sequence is TGTGCCAGCAGCCACCCCGCCGGGGAGCTGTTTTTT. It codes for CASSHPAGELFF.

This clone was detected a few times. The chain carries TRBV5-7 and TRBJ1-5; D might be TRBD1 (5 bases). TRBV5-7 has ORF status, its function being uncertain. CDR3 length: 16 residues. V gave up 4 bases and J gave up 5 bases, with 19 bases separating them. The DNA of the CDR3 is TGTGCCAGCAGCCTGGGGCAGGGAGAGGGTCATCAGCCCCAGCATTTT. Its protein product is CASSLGQGEGHQPQHF.

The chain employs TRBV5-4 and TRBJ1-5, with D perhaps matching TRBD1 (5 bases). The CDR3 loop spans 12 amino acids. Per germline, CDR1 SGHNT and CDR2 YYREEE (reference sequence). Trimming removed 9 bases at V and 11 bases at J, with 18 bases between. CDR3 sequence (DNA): TGTGCCACCGGGACGCCCGAAGGCTCCCAGCATTTT. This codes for CATGTPEGSQHF.

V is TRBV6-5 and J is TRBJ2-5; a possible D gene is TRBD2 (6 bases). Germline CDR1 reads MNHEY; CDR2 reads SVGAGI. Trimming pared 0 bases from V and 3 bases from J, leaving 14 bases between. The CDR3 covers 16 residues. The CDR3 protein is CASSYSPGTLEETQYF. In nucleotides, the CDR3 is TGTGCCAGCAGTTACTCCCCCGGGACTCTTGAAGAGACCCAGTACTTC.

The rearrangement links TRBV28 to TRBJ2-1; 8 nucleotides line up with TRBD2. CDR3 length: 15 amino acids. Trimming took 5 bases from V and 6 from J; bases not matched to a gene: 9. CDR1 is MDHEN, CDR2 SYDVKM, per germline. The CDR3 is CASSLAGGSPNEQFF. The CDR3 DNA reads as TGTGCCAGCAGTCTAGCGGGTGGATCCCCCAATGAGCAGTTCTTC.

The CDR3 nucleotides are TGTGCCAGCTCACCACAGAGCTCTGGAAACACCATATATTTT. Amino acids: CASSPQSSGNTIYF. This chain connects TRBV18 to TRBJ1-3; no definite D call. V was shortened by 1 base and J by 0 bases, with 4 bases between the two germline ends. Per the germline V gene, CDR1 is KGHSH and CDR2 is LQKENI. The CDR3 length is 14 residues.

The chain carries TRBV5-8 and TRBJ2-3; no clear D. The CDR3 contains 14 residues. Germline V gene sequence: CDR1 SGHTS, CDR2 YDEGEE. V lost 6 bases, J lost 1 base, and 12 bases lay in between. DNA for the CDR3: TGTGCCAGCATTGTCTCGTACGGCACAGATACGCAGTATTTT. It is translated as CASIVSYGTDTQYF.

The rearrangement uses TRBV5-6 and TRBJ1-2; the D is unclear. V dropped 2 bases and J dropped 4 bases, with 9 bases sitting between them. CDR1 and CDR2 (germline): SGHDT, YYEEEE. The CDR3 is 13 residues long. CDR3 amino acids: CASSFSGVYGYTF. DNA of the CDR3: TGTGCCAGCAGCTTCTCAGGAGTCTATGGCTACACCTTC.

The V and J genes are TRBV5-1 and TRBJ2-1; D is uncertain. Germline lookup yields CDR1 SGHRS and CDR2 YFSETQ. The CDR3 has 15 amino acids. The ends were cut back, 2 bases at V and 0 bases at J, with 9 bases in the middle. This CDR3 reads CASSLGSSSYNEQFF. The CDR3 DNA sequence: TGCGCCAGCAGCTTAGGGTCGAGCTCCTACAATGAGCAGTTCTTC.

In DNA form, the CDR3 reads TGTGCCAGCACCGACCGGAATAACTATGGCTACACCTTC. Amino acids: CASTDRNNYGYTF. The V gene is TRBV2, the J gene TRBJ1-2; no firm D call. The CDR3 runs 13 residues. Trimming left V 7 bases short and J 1 base short, with 10 bases between. The germline V gene encodes CDR1 SNHLY and CDR2 FYNNEI.

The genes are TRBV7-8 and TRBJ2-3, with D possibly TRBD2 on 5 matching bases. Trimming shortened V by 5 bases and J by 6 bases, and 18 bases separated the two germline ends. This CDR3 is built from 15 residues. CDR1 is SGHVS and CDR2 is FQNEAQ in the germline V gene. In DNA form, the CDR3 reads TGTGCCAGCAGCCCCTCGGAGGTCTTACAGGATACGCAGTATTTT. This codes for CASSPSEVLQDTQYF. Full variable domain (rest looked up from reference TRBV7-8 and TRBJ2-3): GAGVSQSPRYKVAKRGQDVALRCDPISGHVSLFWYQQALGQGPEFLTYFQNEAQLDKSGLPSDRFFAERPEGSVSTLKIQRTQQEDSAVYLCASSPSEVLQDTQYFGPGTRLTVL.

The CDR3 DNA is TGTGCCAGCAGCGTAGTAGGGGTAAGCACAGATACGCAGTATTTT. Translating it yields CASSVVGVSTDTQYF. The rearrangement links TRBV9 to TRBJ2-3; TRBD1 is a possible D gene (5 bases). CDR3 size: 15 residues. Per the germline V gene, CDR1 is SGDLS and CDR2 is YYNGEE. V was cut by 0 bases and J by 0 bases, with 8 bases left in between.